These 32 T cell receptor beta chains came from one sample sequenced in a study of identical twins (dated by TCRdb to the mid-2010s). Library construction relied on 5' RACE. TCRdb records Illumina HiSeq 2000 as the sequencer. TCRdb reworked the public reads: Q25 trimming with fastp, MiXCR clone assembly, productive beta chains retained. Each CDR3 protein appears once, grouped with its most common genes and DNA. The sample includes approximately 210,000 distinct CDR3 sequences, with about a tenth observed a single time. The ten largest clones add up to approximately 5.1% of the sample. The sample was memory (CD45RO+) T cells sorted from blood. This sample's cell subset or site label indicates: CD45RO+ enriched T cells. These receptors were taken from a woman aged 18-29 years in good health.

This clonotype appeared a few times. This chain links TRBV28 with TRBJ2-7, with a possible D match to TRBD1 (6 bases). The V and J ends lost 4 bases and 8 bases respectively, with 18 bases between them. The germline V gene has CDR1 MDHEN and CDR2 SYDVKM. This CDR3 contains 14 residues. The CDR3 spells CASSSAQQGTQQYF. The CDR3, as DNA: TGTGCCAGCAGTTCAGCTCAACAGGGTACCCAGCAGTACTTC.

This chain uses TRBV12-3 or TRBV12-4 with TRBJ1-4, with 7 bases that match TRBD1. V trimming: 4 bases; J trimming: 8 bases; junction bases outside the gene matches: 7. The CDR3 is made up of 14 amino acids. CDR3 bases: TGTGCCAGCAGTTGGACAGGTGGTGGGGAAAAACTGTTTTTT. It codes for CASSWTGGGEKLFF.

In its sample, this clonotype was seen many times. The V gene is TRBV27, the J gene TRBJ1-6; 9 bases map to TRBD1. This CDR3 contains 14 residues. Trimming at V came to 8 bases and at J to 14 bases, leaving 13 bases not matched to a gene. CDR1 MNHEY and CDR2 SMNVEV come from the germline V gene (reference sequence). The CDR3 DNA reads TGTGCCAGCGGGAACAGGGGGCTACTACTCACCCTCCACTTT. Translating gives CASGNRGLLLTLHF.

The CDR3 nucleotides read TGTGCCAGCAGCTTCCGGGATCCTTCCTACGAGCAGTACTTC. Its translation is CASSFRDPSYEQYF. V usage is TRBV7-8 and J usage is TRBJ2-7; D is perhaps TRBD2 (5 bases). This CDR3 comprises 14 residues. Germline V gene data show CDR1 as SGHVS and CDR2 as FQNEAQ. The V gene lost 3 bases and the J gene lost 1 base, with 10 bases spanning the gap.

This chain links TRBV20-1 with TRBJ2-1; tentative D call: TRBD2 (6 bases). The germline CDR1 and CDR2 sequences are DFQATT and SNEGSKA (reference sequence). V was clipped by 0 bases and J by 10 bases, with 25 bases between them. This CDR3 region has 17 residues. In nucleotides, the CDR3 is TGCAGTGCTAGAGATCTTCCGGGAGTCGGAGGATCCAGAGAGCAGTTCTTC. Translated, it gives CSARDLPGVGGSREQFF.

Many counts were recorded for this clonotype. CDR3 protein: CASSGFGGSNEQFF. DNA of the CDR3: TGTGCCAGCTCAGGTTTCGGAGGGTCCAATGAGCAGTTCTTC. The rearrangement links TRBV18 to TRBJ2-1, with a weak D call TRBD2 (6 bases). The ends were cut back, 5 bases at V and 6 bases at J, with 14 bases in the middle. Germline V CDR1 and CDR2: KGHSH, LQKENI. This CDR3 region has 14 residues.

This clonotype was seen repeatedly, ten times or more. This chain connects TRBV18 to TRBJ2-7, with D hard to call. The CDR3 has 12 amino acids. Between the trimmed V and J ends, which lost 3 bases and 2 bases, there was a span of 5 bases. CDR1 KGHSH and CDR2 LQKENI come from the germline V gene. The chain's CDR3 is CASSPQAYEQYF. The CDR3 nucleotides are TGTGCCAGCTCACCCCAGGCCTACGAGCAGTACTTC. The whole variable domain, filled in from reference TRBV18 and TRBJ2-7, reads NAGVMQNPRHLVRRRGQEARLRCSPMKGHSHVYWYRQLPEEGLKFMVYLQKENIIDESGMPKERFSAEFPKEGPSILRIQQVVRGDSAAYFCASSPQAYEQYFGPGTRLTVT.

This clonotype was picked up one time. The gene calls are TRBV20-1 and TRBJ2-5; the match to TRBD2 covers 9 bases. The CDR3 sequence is 13 residues long. Germline V gene lookup returns CDR1 DFQATT and CDR2 SNEGSKA (reference sequence). CDR3 in amino acids: CRATAGGRETQYF. CDR3 nucleotide sequence: TGCAGAGCGACCGCGGGGGGGAGGGAGACCCAGTACTTC.

The rearrangement links TRBV18 to TRBJ2-7; no clear D. The CDR3 has 12 amino acids. The germline CDR1 and CDR2 sequences are KGHSH and LQKENI. The V and J ends lost 1 base and 4 bases respectively, with 5 bases between them. The CDR3 spells CASSPQEYEQYF. CDR3 nucleotide sequence: TGTGCCAGCTCACCACAGGAATACGAGCAGTACTTC.

The table lists this clonotype with a few counts. The chain is built from TRBV6-4 and TRBJ1-2; a possible D gene is TRBD1 (5 bases). The CDR3 length is 13 residues. Germline V CDR1 and CDR2: MRHNA, SNTAGT. V lost 2 bases, J lost 8 bases, and 12 bases lay in between. The CDR3 nucleotides are TGTGCCAGCAGTGACGGGTGGACACAGGGCTACACCTTC. Amino acid sequence: CASSDGWTQGYTF.

This clonotype occurred many times. The chain has TRBV29-1 and TRBJ2-1, with 8 bases aligning to TRBD1. This CDR3 comprises 14 residues. V lost 8 bases and J lost 7; bases outside the gene matches: 13. The germline gives CDR1 SQVTM, CDR2 ANQGSEA. This CDR3 is CSTHFQGAGNEQFF. CDR3 in DNA: TGCAGCACACACTTTCAGGGGGCCGGGAATGAGCAGTTCTTC.

The rearrangement links TRBV7-2 to TRBJ2-5; 11 bases match TRBD2. This CDR3 has 15 amino acids. J lost 5 bases, V lost 5 bases, and 7 bases had no gene match. Per germline, CDR1 SGHTA and CDR2 FQGNSA. CDR3 in amino acids: CASSPGLAGWETQYF. The CDR3, as DNA: TGTGCCAGCAGCCCAGGACTAGCGGGCTGGGAGACCCAGTACTTC. The full variable domain, with the rest looked up from reference TRBV7-2 and TRBJ2-5, is GAGVSQSPSNKVTEKGKDVELRCDPISGHTALYWYRQSLGQGLEFLIYFQGNSAPDKSGLPSDRFSAERTGGSVSTLTIQRTQQEDSAVYLCASSPGLAGWETQYFGPGTRLLVL.

The chain recombines TRBV27 with TRBJ2-1; no clear D gene. Germline V lookup: CDR1 MNHEY, CDR2 SMNVEV (reference sequence). The CDR3 extends over 15 amino acids. V lost 0 bases and J 4 bases, leaving 10 bases between the germline ends. This chain's CDR3 is CASSLSRQGYNEQFF. In DNA, the CDR3 is TGTGCCAGCAGTTTATCCCGACAAGGGTACAATGAGCAGTTCTTC.

This clonotype was observed a handful of times. The rearrangement uses TRBV5-5 and TRBJ1-2; unclear D gene. Trimming removed 0 bases from V and 8 bases from J, with 14 bases in between. Germline-derived CDR1 and CDR2 are SGHKS and YYEKEE (reference sequence). There are 14 residues in the CDR3. The CDR3 is CASSLGVGYGGYTF. The CDR3 coding sequence is TGTGCCAGCAGCTTGGGAGTGGGTTACGGGGGCTACACCTTC.

This clonotype was detected only a few times. This chain joins TRBV5-1 and TRBJ1-2, with D uncertain. Trimming removed 2 bases at V and 0 bases at J, with 11 bases between. The CDR3 spans 15 residues. The germline gives CDR1 SGHRS, CDR2 YFSETQ. CDR3 DNA sequence: TGCGCCAGCAGCTTCGGTGTCGGGGCTAACTATGGCTACACCTTC. This encodes CASSFGVGANYGYTF.

This clonotype turned up a few times. The chain uses TRBV18 and TRBJ1-4; D gene uncertain. The CDR3 loop spans 13 amino acids. Trimming left V 5 bases short and J 3 bases short, with 7 bases between. Germline CDR1 reads KGHSH; CDR2 reads LQKENI. The CDR3 here is CASSVAANEKLFF. In DNA form, the CDR3 reads TGTGCCAGCTCAGTGGCGGCTAATGAAAAACTGTTTTTT.

This clonotype came up a few times. The chain couples TRBV25-1 to TRBJ2-5, with 13 bases fitting TRBD2. Germline V CDR1 and CDR2: MGHDK, SYGVNS. The V and J ends lost 8 bases and 4 bases, in that order; junction bases with no gene match: 4. The CDR3 contains 14 residues. CDR3 in amino acids: CASGLAGVSETQYF. In nucleotides, the CDR3 is TGTGCCAGCGGACTAGCGGGAGTTTCAGAGACCCAGTACTTC.

This clonotype was picked up a small number of times. The chain carries TRBV10-3 and TRBJ1-1; no definite D call. Per the germline V gene, CDR1 is ENHRY and CDR2 is SYGVKD. The CDR3 contains 12 residues. Trimming stripped 3 bases from V and 5 bases from J, with 7 bases between. The CDR3 spells CAISEGWTEAFF. CDR3 sequence (DNA): TGTGCCATCAGTGAAGGGTGGACTGAAGCTTTCTTT.

The V call is TRBV15, the J call TRBJ2-3, with D possibly being TRBD2 (7 bases). The ends were cut back, 8 bases at V and 0 bases at J, with 15 bases in the middle. The CDR3 contains 15 residues. The V gene's germline CDR1 is LNHNV and CDR2 YYDKDF (reference sequence). CDR3 DNA sequence: TGTGCCACCTCCCGGAGGGGGGGGAGCACAGATACGCAGTATTTT. This translates into CATSRRGGSTDTQYF.

This clonotype was observed a few times. This chain connects TRBV5-1 to TRBJ2-2; the D gene could be TRBD1 or TRBD2 (5 bases each). V was trimmed by 2 bases and J by 3 bases, leaving 20 bases between them. The CDR3 runs to 18 residues. CDR1 and CDR2 (germline): SGHRS, YFSETQ. The CDR3 region is CASSFGAGSMKDTGELFF. The CDR3 region has the DNA TGCGCCAGCAGCTTCGGGGCAGGGTCGATGAAGGACACCGGGGAGCTGTTTTTT.

This chain connects TRBV6-1 to TRBJ2-7; 7 bases are shared with TRBD1. The germline CDR1 and CDR2 sequences are MNHNS and SASEGT. Trimming cost V 5 bases and J 7 bases; bases outside gene matches: 8. The CDR3 spans 13 residues. The CDR3 region has the DNA TGTGCCAGCAGTAGCCCGGGGACAGCTGAGCAGTACTTC. Translating it yields CASSSPGTAEQYF.

The chain combines TRBV12-3 or TRBV12-4 with TRBJ2-2; possibly TRBD1 for D (6 bases). Between the trimmed V and J ends, which lost 4 bases and 3 bases, there was a span of 9 bases. The CDR3 has 14 amino acids. CDR3 sequence (DNA): TGTGCCAGCAGTTCGGGACACTACACCGGGGAGCTGTTTTTT. Translation gives CASSSGHYTGELFF.

V gene TRBV9 combines with J gene TRBJ1-2; D is uncertain. CDR1 SGDLS and CDR2 YYNGEE come from the germline V gene. The CDR3 runs 14 residues. V was trimmed by 1 base and J by 8 bases, leaving 15 bases between them. CDR3 residues: CASSVNTGRYGYTF. The CDR3 DNA sequence: TGTGCCAGCAGCGTAAACACCGGGCGGTACGGCTACACCTTC.

This clonotype has a count of ten or more. For the CDR3, the DNA is TGTGCCATCAGTGAGTTCAGGGGAACGGGGAATTCACCCCTCCACTTT. Its translation: CAISEFRGTGNSPLHF. The chain recombines TRBV10-3 with TRBJ1-6, with D possibly TRBD1 on 6 matching bases. This CDR3 contains 16 residues. The germline V gene has CDR1 ENHRY and CDR2 SYGVKD. Trimming took 1 base from V and 7 from J, leaving 14 bases between them.

This clonotype was counted between two and nine times. The V gene is TRBV4-2, the J gene TRBJ2-1; D unresolved. Germline V gene sequence: CDR1 LGHNA, CDR2 YNFKEQ. V lost 3 bases and J lost 8, with 11 bases in between. There are 13 residues in the CDR3. The CDR3, as DNA: TGTGCCAGCAGCCACCCCCAGGCGGATGAGCAGTTCTTC. Protein product: CASSHPQADEQFF.

This chain connects TRBV12-3 or TRBV12-4 to TRBJ2-2, with 8 bases that match TRBD2. J lost 4 bases, V lost 9 bases, and 13 bases had no gene match. The CDR3 length is 16 residues. The CDR3 loop is CASPRGRSASTGELFF. In nucleotides, the CDR3 is TGTGCCAGTCCTCGCGGGAGGAGCGCCAGCACCGGGGAGCTGTTTTTT.

This clonotype was observed a handful of times. V is TRBV7-2 and J is TRBJ1-5; D remains unclear. There are 13 residues in the CDR3. The V gene lost 2 bases and the J gene lost 7 bases, with 9 bases spanning the gap. The V gene's germline CDR1 is SGHTA and CDR2 FQGNSA. The CDR3 is CASSLRYEQPQHF. The CDR3 nucleotides read TGTGCCAGCAGCTTACGGTACGAGCAGCCCCAGCATTTT.

This clonotype was counted only a few times. V usage is TRBV11-3 and J usage is TRBJ1-2; 8 bases agree with TRBD1. This CDR3 region has 14 residues. Trimming removed 4 bases from V and 2 bases from J; junction bases left unmatched: 3. Germline assignment: CDR1 SGHNT and CDR2 YENEEA. The CDR3 DNA follows: TGTGCCAGCAGCTACGGACAGGGCAACTATGGCTACACCTTC. Its protein product is CASSYGQGNYGYTF.

The V and J genes are TRBV27 and TRBJ2-5; TRBD2 aligns across 11 bases. CDR3 size: 15 residues. The V segment lost 5 bases and the J segment 3 bases; nucleotides outside the gene matches: 5. Germline lookup yields CDR1 MNHEY and CDR2 SMNVEV (reference sequence). The DNA for the CDR3 is TGTGCCAGCAGTCGGAAACTAGCGGGAGAAGAGACCCAGTACTTC. It yields the protein CASSRKLAGEETQYF.

This clonotype came up a few times. The rearrangement joins TRBV6-5 to TRBJ2-7, with TRBD2 as a possible D gene (5 bases). V was clipped by 0 bases and J by 2 bases, with 17 bases between them. Germline loops: CDR1 MNHEY, CDR2 SVGAGI. This CDR3 is 17 amino acids long. In DNA, the CDR3 is TGTGCCAGCAGTTACTCTTTCGGGATAGCGCAGACCTACGAGCAGTACTTC. It encodes CASSYSFGIAQTYEQYF.

This clonotype was observed at least ten times. J is TRBJ2-7 and V is TRBV27; no clear D. Germline CDR1 reads MNHEY; CDR2 reads SMNVEV (reference sequence). This CDR3 region has 12 residues. The germline V and J ends were trimmed by 4 bases and 0 bases, with 4 bases remaining between them. The CDR3 coding sequence is TGTGCCAGCAGTTCCCTCTCCTACGAGCAGTACTTC. Translating it yields CASSSLSYEQYF.

The chain is built from TRBV6-1 and TRBJ2-5; 7 positions agree with TRBD2. The CDR3 consists of 13 residues. The germline CDR1 and CDR2 sequences are MNHNS and SASEGT. J was trimmed by 2 bases and V by 4 bases; bases with no gene match: 1. The CDR3 DNA follows: TGTGCCAGCAGTGTGGGAGGGCAAGAGACCCAGTACTTC. Protein sequence: CASSVGGQETQYF.